The 10 T cell receptor beta chains below come from one sample, sequenced in a study of T cells after yellow fever vaccination (dated by TCRdb to between 2017 and 2020). Explained via the paper, the treatment or condition label denotes: live attenuated yellow fever vaccine strain. Library preparation employed 5' RACE. The reads were generated on an Illumina HiSeq 2500. TCRdb ran its own pipeline on the public reads, namely fastp trimming at Q25 and MiXCR clone calling, and kept in-frame beta chains. Rows with one shared CDR3 protein collapse into an entry with the most common genes and DNA. The sample table holds 25,000 to 35,000 distinct CDR3 sequences, of which roughly 4.5% were seen once. The ten largest clonotypes hold just over 45% of the sample. The sequences come from CD8+ T cells sorted from PBMCs, collected 5 days after the yellow fever booster vaccination. The source of these receptors is a man aged 25-45 years who received the YFV17D yellow fever vaccine.

This clonotype was observed many times. The CDR3 sequence is CAILGTSGTGGADEQFF. DNA of the CDR3: TGTGCCATTCTTGGGACTAGCGGGACGGGCGGAGCGGATGAGCAGTTCTTC. The chain uses TRBV10-3 and TRBJ2-1; 13 bases fit TRBD2. Germline CDR1 reads ENHRY; CDR2 reads SYGVKD. V lost 9 bases and J lost 8; bases outside the gene matches: 16. This CDR3 region has 17 residues.

A note on this clonotype: A much larger clone differs by one base, so this may be a read error. The chain joins TRBV7-2 to TRBJ2-5; TRBD2 agrees at 8 bases. The CDR3 length is 17 residues. Per the germline V gene, CDR1 is SGHTA and CDR2 is FQGNSA. The CDR3 DNA reads as TGTGCCATCAGCTTAGGGGGTAGCGGGGTGTACCAAGAGACCCAGTACTTC. It yields the protein CAISLGGSGVYQETQYF.

Concerning this clonotype itself: This may come from a read error, since a much larger clone is one base off. The V gene is TRBV4-3, the J gene TRBJ2-2; tentative D call: TRBD2 (5 bases). Germline V gene sequence: CDR1 LGHNA, CDR2 YSLEER. The CDR3 sequence is 16 residues long. Here the CDR3 reads CASSQAWAGNNGELFF. The DNA for the CDR3 is TGCGCCAGCAGCCAGGCGTGGGCCGGGAACAACGGGGAGCTGTTTTTT.

This clonotype was counted ten times or more. This chain connects TRBV5-5 to TRBJ2-7, with D perhaps TRBD2 (5 bases). The V and J ends lost 2 bases and 4 bases respectively, with 13 bases between them. The germline gives CDR1 SGHKS, CDR2 YYEKEE (reference sequence). There are 14 residues in the CDR3. CDR3 protein: CASSFSQTGYEQYF. Here the CDR3 DNA reads TGTGCCAGCAGCTTCTCTCAGACGGGGTACGAGCAGTACTTC.

About this clonotype: Germline and junction disagree at one end, which may indicate a read error. CDR3 residues: CSSSGPGQASTHTEAFF. In nucleotides, the CDR3 is TGTTCCAGCAGCGGTCCGGGACAGGCCTCGACGCACACTGAAGCTTTCTTT. The V call is TRBV7-2, the J call TRBJ1-1; 8 bases are a match to TRBD1. There are 17 residues in the CDR3. From germline, CDR1 is SGHTA and CDR2 FQGNSA.

In its sample, this clonotype was seen many times. This chain links TRBV5-1 with TRBJ2-1; D is ambiguous. Germline-derived CDR1 and CDR2 are SGHRS and YFSETQ. The CDR3 has 12 residues. V was shortened by 2 bases and J by 10 bases, with 10 bases between the two germline ends. CDR3 residues: CASSFPPEEQFF. CDR3 nucleotide sequence: TGCGCCAGCAGCTTCCCCCCGGAGGAGCAGTTCTTC.

This clonotype was counted many times. The rearrangement joins TRBV29-1 to TRBJ2-7, with D unclear. The CDR3 has 10 residues. Trimming shortened V by 4 bases and J by 5 bases, and 6 bases separated the two germline ends. The germline CDR1 and CDR2 sequences are SQVTM and ANQGSEA. The CDR3: CSVVGNEQYF. The CDR3 DNA reads as TGCAGCGTTGTGGGTAACGAGCAGTACTTC.

Ten or more counts support this clonotype. This chain links TRBV9 with TRBJ2-7; D might be TRBD1 or TRBD2, each matching 5 bases. Trimming cost V 4 bases and J 6 bases, with 23 bases left between them. CDR1 and CDR2 (germline): SGDLS, YYNGEE. The CDR3 consists of 16 residues. Here the CDR3 reads CASSLTEWDRRGEQYF. CDR3 nucleotide sequence: TGTGCCAGCAGCCTCACCGAATGGGACCGCCGGGGCGAGCAGTACTTC.

This clonotype has ten or more counts. The chain joins TRBV12-3 or TRBV12-4 to TRBJ2-7, with D possibly TRBD2 on 6 matching bases. The CDR3 is 11 residues long. V shed 5 bases and J shed 5 bases, with 7 bases lying between them. The chain's CDR3 is CASSGGDEQYF. The CDR3 region has the DNA TGTGCCAGCAGTGGAGGGGACGAGCAGTACTTC.

This clonotype was picked up many times. The V gene is TRBV5-1, the J gene TRBJ2-3, with unresolved D. V was clipped by 1 base and J by 2 bases, with 11 bases between them. The length of the CDR3 is 15 residues. Germline V gives CDR1 SGHRS, CDR2 YFSETQ. The CDR3 nucleotides are TGCGCCAGCAGCTTGTATGCGGAGCTCACAGATACGCAGTATTTT. Amino acids: CASSLYAELTDTQYF.